The rows below give T cell receptor beta chains drawn from one sample of a study of shared clonotypes between healthy human individuals. Libraries were prepared by immunoSEQ multiplex PCR; TCRdb keeps only in-frame clonotypes and omits some of them. The sample consists of approximately 810,000 clones, nearly 95% of them appearing once. The source material was naive CD8+ T cells sorted from blood. These receptors were obtained from a man aged 25 to 40 in good health. Both conserved end residues are part of each CDR3. A D gene is named only where the DNA matches it firmly. Rows give clone size only sometimes, using once, few, many, or a class for an expanded clone.

TRBD1,NA,TRBJ2-4,TRBV11-2,CASSLDLSQGDIQYF,TGTGCCAGCAGCTTAGATCTAAGTCAGGGGGACATTCAGTACTTC
NA,NA,TRBJ2-1,TRBV18,CASSPPSREEQFF,TGTGCCAGCTCACCACCGAGCAGGGAAGAGCAGTTCTTC
TRBD1,NA,TRBJ2-7,TRBV27,CASSQGTTYEQYF,TGTGCCAGTTCACAGGGGACAACCTACGAGCAGTACTTC
NA,NA,TRBJ2-3,TRBV9,CASSKGTSGSTDTQYF,TGTGCCAGCAGCAAGGGAACGAGCGGGAGCACAGATACGCAGTATTTT
TRBD1,NA,TRBJ2-3,TRBV19,CASSTGTESTDTQYF,TGTGCCAGTAGCACCGGGACAGAAAGCACAGATACGCAGTATTTT
NA,NA,TRBJ2-1,TRBV7-8,CASSPMSGAYNEQFF,TGTGCCAGCAGCCCCATGTCGGGGGCCTACAATGAGCAGTTCTTC
TRBD2,NA,TRBJ2-1,TRBV18,CASSLLAGDEQFF,TGTGCCAGCTCACTCTTAGCGGGAGATGAGCAGTTCTTC
NA,NA,TRBJ2-7,TRBV7-9,CASSPGIRYEQYF,TGTGCCAGCAGCCCAGGGATCAGGTACGAGCAGTACTTC
TRBD2,NA,TRBJ2-7,TRBV4-1,CASSQSGNGEQYF,TGCGCCAGCAGCCAGAGCGGGAATGGCGAGCAGTACTTC
TRBD2,NA,TRBJ2-7,TRBV4-3,CASSQDRTSGSYEQYF,TGCGCCAGCAGCCAAGATCGGACTAGCGGAAGCTACGAGCAGTACTTC
NA,NA,TRBJ2-7,TRBV7-9,CASSLANGAPYEQYF,TGTGCCAGCAGCTTAGCAAACGGGGCACCCTACGAGCAGTACTTC
NA,NA,TRBJ2-7,TRBV19,CASSPQGFSGEQYF,TGTGCCAGTAGTCCCCAGGGTTTCTCAGGCGAGCAGTACTTC
NA,NA,TRBJ2-1,TRBV5-8,CAGSSGVTEQFF,TGTGCCGGCTCATCAGGGGTAACTGAGCAGTTCTTC
NA,NA,TRBJ1-4,TRBV2,CASSEGGFRFNEKLFF,TGTGCCAGCAGTGAAGGAGGGTTCCGGTTTAATGAAAAACTGTTTTTT
NA,NA,TRBJ1-1,TRBV27,CASSLPNDEAFF,TGTGCCAGCAGTTTACCGAACGATGAAGCTTTCTTT
NA,NA,TRBJ2-2,TRBV10-3,CAIRDYTGELFF,TGTGCCATCAGGGATTACACCGGGGAGCTGTTTTTT
TRBD2,NA,TRBJ2-2,TRBV14,CASSRRLAGASGELFF,TGTGCCAGCAGTCGCAGACTAGCGGGAGCGAGCGGGGAGCTGTTTTTT
TRBD2,NA,TRBJ2-1,TRBV9,CASSTGTSGTTEQFF,TGTGCCAGCAGCACCGGGACTAGCGGGACGACTGAGCAGTTCTTC
NA,NA,TRBJ2-7,TRBV9,CASSVAPGREQYF,TGTGCCAGCAGCGTAGCCCCAGGCCGCGAGCAGTACTTC
NA,NA,TRBJ2-1,TRBV10-3,CAISETVLENNEQFF,TGTGCCATCAGTGAGACCGTACTAGAGAACAATGAGCAGTTCTTC
NA,NA,TRBJ2-7,TRBV5-1,CASSLRSGDSYEQYF,TGCGCCAGCAGCTTGCGGTCAGGGGACTCCTACGAGCAGTACTTC
NA,NA,TRBJ2-7,TRBV5-1,CATRHDRGHEQYF,TGCGCCACCCGACACGATAGGGGTCACGAGCAGTACTTC
NA,NA,TRBJ2-3,TRBV27,CASTQPGRTDTQYF,TGTGCCAGTACACAGCCGGGACGGACGGATACGCAGTATTTT
NA,once,TRBJ2-7,TRBV7-3,CASSSQGSEQYF,TGTGCCAGCAGCTCTCAGGGATCCGAGCAGTACTTC
TRBD1,NA,TRBJ2-5,TRBV11-3,CASSRQGMDETQYF,TGTGCCAGCAGCCGACAGGGAATGGATGAGACCCAGTACTTC
NA,NA,TRBJ2-7,TRBV4-1,CASSQGPGRLGKQYF,TGCGCCAGCAGCCAAGGCCCAGGACGGCTGGGGAAGCAGTACTTC
TRBD2,NA,TRBJ2-1,TRBV5-1,CASSLGTSSSNEQFF,TGCGCCAGCAGCCTCGGGACTAGCAGTTCCAATGAGCAGTTCTTC
TRBD1,NA,TRBJ1-5,TRBV6-1,CATQGGINQPQHF,TGTGCCACCCAGGGGGGAATCAATCAGCCCCAGCATTTT
TRBD2,few,TRBJ2-1,TRBV2,CASSGGRQFF,TGTGCCAGCTCTGGCGGGAGACAGTTCTTC
NA,NA,TRBJ2-5,TRBV5-6,CASSLGASDGETQYF,TGTGCCAGCAGCTTGGGGGCTAGCGACGGGGAGACCCAGTACTTC
TRBD2,NA,TRBJ2-1,TRBV7-6,CASSSWTSGRSGEQFF,TGTGCCAGCAGCTCGTGGACTAGCGGGAGGAGTGGGGAGCAGTTCTTC
NA,NA,TRBJ1-5,TRBV28,CASTPPRGSNQPQHF,TGTGCCAGCACCCCTCCCAGGGGTAGCAATCAGCCCCAGCATTTT
TRBD1,NA,TRBJ1-2,TRBV7-9,CASSLRQGIGYTF,TGTGCCAGCAGCTTACGACAGGGAATTGGCTACACCTTC
TRBD2,NA,TRBJ2-1,TRBV30,CACSRAGVGDEQFF,TGTGCCTGCAGTCGGGCGGGAGTCGGGGATGAGCAGTTCTTC
NA,NA,TRBJ2-2,TRBV2,CASSAPGRGELFF,TGTGCCAGCAGTGCCCCGGGCCGGGGGGAGCTGTTTTTT
NA,NA,TRBJ1-1,TRBV11-2,CASSLRVGNTEAFF,TGTGCCAGCAGCTTAAGAGTTGGGAACACTGAAGCTTTCTTT
TRBD2,NA,TRBJ2-5,TRBV19,CASSRTSGSVEETQYF,TGTGCCAGTAGTCGGACTAGCGGGAGTGTCGAAGAGACCCAGTACTTC
NA,NA,TRBJ2-2,TRBV11-3,CASSLEGGTMNTGELFF,TGTGCCAGCAGCTTAGAGGGCGGGACCATGAACACCGGGGAGCTGTTTTTT
TRBD2,NA,TRBJ2-1,TRBV28,CASSLHGDPVGLAAYNEQFF,TGTGCCAGCAGTTTACATGGGGACCCGGTGGGACTAGCAGCTTACAATGAGCAGTTCTTC
TRBD2,NA,TRBJ2-7,TRBV10-3,CAISGGLAGLESYEQYF,TGTGCCATCAGTGGGGGACTAGCGGGACTGGAGTCCTACGAGCAGTACTTC
NA,few,TRBJ1-3,TRBV7-9,CASSFEDSGNTIYF,TGTGCCAGCAGCTTTGAGGACTCGGGAAACACCATATATTTT